Each of the 3 T cell receptor beta chains below was sequenced from the same sample in a study of response to subunit inactivated influenza vaccine. One entry per CDR3 protein results from TCRdb running MiXCR on the RT-PCR reads. The table lists roughly 570,000 distinct CDR3 sequences, around 13% of them singletons. Sequenced here: PBMCs from blood, sampled more than 35 days after vaccination. The receptors stem from a man aged 45-65 years who received an inactivated influenza vaccine.

This sequence joins TRBV7-6 and TRBJ2-3, with 7 bases identical to TRBD2. The CDR3 runs to 14 residues. Germline V lookup: CDR1 SGHVS, CDR2 FNYEAQ. Trimming took 5 bases from V and 1 from J; bases not matched to a gene: 3. The CDR3 protein is CASSAGVGTDTQYF. The CDR3 DNA is TGTGCCAGCAGCGCGGGGGTCGGCACAGATACGCAGTATTTT. Full variable domain (remainder filled in from reference TRBV7-6 and TRBJ2-3): GAGVSQSPRYKVTKRGQDVALRCDPISGHVSLYWYRQALGQGPEFLTYFNYEAQQDKSGLPNDRFSAERPEGSISTLTIQRTEQRDSAMYRCASSAGVGTDTQYFGPGTRLTVL.

This clonotype was seen a few times. This chain connects TRBV7-9 to TRBJ2-3, with a weak D call TRBD1 (6 bases). Trimming pared 1 base from V and 4 bases from J, leaving 9 bases between. This CDR3 comprises 14 residues. The V gene's germline CDR1 is SEHNR and CDR2 FQNEAQ (reference sequence). The CDR3: CASSLGEGADTQYF. CDR3 in DNA: TGTGCCAGCAGCTTAGGCGAGGGGGCAGATACGCAGTATTTT. The full variable domain, rest sourced from reference TRBV7-9 and TRBJ2-3, is DTGVSQNPRHKITKRGQNVTFRCDPISEHNRLYWYRQTLGQGPEFLTYFQNEAQLEKSRLLSDRFSAERPKGSFSTLEIQRTEQGDSAMYLCASSLGEGADTQYFGPGTRLTVL.

The chain joins TRBV6-1 to TRBJ2-6; D is possibly TRBD1 (6 bases). Germline CDR1 reads MNHNS; CDR2 reads SASEGT. V was trimmed by 6 bases and J by 6 bases, leaving 15 bases between them. CDR3 length: 15 residues. Here the CDR3 DNA reads TGTGCCAGCAGACAGGGTTTTGCTGCGGCCAACGTCCTGACTTTC. Amino acid sequence: CASRQGFAAANVLTF.